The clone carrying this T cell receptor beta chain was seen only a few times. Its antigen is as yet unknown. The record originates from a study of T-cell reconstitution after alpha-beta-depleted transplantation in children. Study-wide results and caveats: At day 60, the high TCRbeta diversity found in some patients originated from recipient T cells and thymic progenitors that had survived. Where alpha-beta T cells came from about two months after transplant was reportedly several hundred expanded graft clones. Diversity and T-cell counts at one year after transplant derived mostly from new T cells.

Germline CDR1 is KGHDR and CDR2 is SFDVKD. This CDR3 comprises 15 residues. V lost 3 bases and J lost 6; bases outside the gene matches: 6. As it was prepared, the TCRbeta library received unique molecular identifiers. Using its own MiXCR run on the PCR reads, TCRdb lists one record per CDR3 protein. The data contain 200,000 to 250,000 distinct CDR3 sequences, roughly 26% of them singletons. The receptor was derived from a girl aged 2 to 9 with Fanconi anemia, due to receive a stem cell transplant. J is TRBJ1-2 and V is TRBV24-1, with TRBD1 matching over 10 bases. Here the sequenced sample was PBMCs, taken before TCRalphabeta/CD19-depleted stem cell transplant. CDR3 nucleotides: TGTGCCACCAGTGATCCTGGGACAGGGGAGGATGGCTACACCTTC. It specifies CATSDPGTGEDGYTF.